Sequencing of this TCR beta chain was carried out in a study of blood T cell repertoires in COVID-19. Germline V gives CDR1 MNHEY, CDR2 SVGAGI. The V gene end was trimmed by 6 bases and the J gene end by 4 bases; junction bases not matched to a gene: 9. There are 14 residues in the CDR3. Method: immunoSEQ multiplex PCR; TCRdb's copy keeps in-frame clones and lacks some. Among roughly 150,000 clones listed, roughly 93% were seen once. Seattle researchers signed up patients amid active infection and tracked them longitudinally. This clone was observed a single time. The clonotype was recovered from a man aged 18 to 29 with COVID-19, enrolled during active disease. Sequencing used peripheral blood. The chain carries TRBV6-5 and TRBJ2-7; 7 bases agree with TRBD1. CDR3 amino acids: CASRRDRESYEQYF. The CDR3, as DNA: TGTGCCAGCAGACGTGACAGGGAGAGTTACGAGCAGTACTTC.